These 27 T cell receptor beta chains share one sample of origin, sequenced in a study of blood T cell repertoires in COVID-19. Libraries were prepared by immunoSEQ multiplex PCR; TCRdb keeps only in-frame clonotypes and omits some of them. The repertoire holds roughly 240,000 clones, with approximately 90% as singletons. Material: PBMCs or T cells enriched from blood (not recorded which). The source is a man in his forties or fifties who had been exposed to COVID-19.

This clone has just a few counts. Other DNA sequences in the same sample also yield this CDR3. This chain uses TRBV24-1 with TRBJ1-2, with 9 bases identical to TRBD1. This CDR3 spans 13 amino acids. Germline V CDR1 and CDR2: KGHDR, SFDVKD. V shed 7 bases, J shed 3 bases, and the junction held 2 bases outside the gene matches. CDR3 sequence: CATSRQGDYGYTF. CDR3 sequence (DNA): TGTGCCACCAGCCGACAGGGGGACTATGGCTACACCTTC.

Note on this clone: The sample has other DNA sequences that encode this CDR3 too. The J gene is TRBJ2-2, the V gene TRBV5-1; 11 positions agree with TRBD1. In germline, CDR1 is SGHRS, CDR2 YFSETQ. CDR3 length equals 15 residues. V shed 3 bases and J 3 bases; nucleotides not matched to a gene: 1. The CDR3 loop reads CASSSGQGDTGELFF. For the CDR3, the DNA is TGCGCCAGCAGCTCGGGACAGGGGGACACCGGGGAGCTGTTTTTT.

J is TRBJ1-2 and V is TRBV5-6; 9 bases match TRBD1. This CDR3 comprises 14 residues. V lost 6 bases, J lost 5 bases, and 8 bases stayed unmatched. The germline CDR1 and CDR2 sequences are SGHDT and YYEEEE. CDR3 in DNA: TGTGCCAGCAAGAGACAGGGGGATATTTATGGCTACACCTTC. Residues: CASKRQGDIYGYTF.

V is TRBV10-1 and J is TRBJ2-1; D is perhaps TRBD2 (5 bases). CDR1 and CDR2 (germline): WNHNN, SYGVQD (reference sequence). V lost 5 bases and J 0 bases, leaving 11 bases between the germline ends. CDR3 length: 15 residues. CDR3 protein: CASSRDGNSYNEQFF. The CDR3 DNA follows: TGCGCCAGCAGTCGAGACGGGAACTCCTACAATGAGCAGTTCTTC.

The V gene is TRBV6-1, the J gene TRBJ2-3; D is perhaps TRBD2 (6 bases). Germline V lookup: CDR1 MNHNS, CDR2 SASEGT. This CDR3 spans 19 amino acids. V lost 1 base and J lost 2, with 22 bases in between. The CDR3 protein is CASSEEGAGRGFATDTQYF. In nucleotides, the CDR3 is TGTGCCAGCAGTGAAGAAGGTGCTGGGCGGGGCTTTGCCACAGATACGCAGTATTTT.

This clone has a handful of counts. Other DNA sequences within the sample encode an identical CDR3. The V and J genes are TRBV11-3 and TRBJ2-1; TRBD1 agrees at 10 bases. Germline V gene lookup returns CDR1 SGHNT and CDR2 YENEEA. V trimming: 4 bases; J trimming: 1 base; junction bases outside the gene matches: 1. This CDR3 contains 15 residues. Here the CDR3 DNA reads TGTGCCAGCAGCTCGGGACAGGGGTCCTACAATGAGCAGTTCTTC. Translated: CASSSGQGSYNEQFF.

The J gene is TRBJ2-3, the V gene TRBV18; a weak D match, TRBD2 (5 bases). Germline V gene lookup returns CDR1 KGHSH and CDR2 LQKENI. CDR3 length: 14 amino acids. V was pared by 10 bases and J by 3 bases, with 17 bases between. The CDR3 DNA is TGTGCCAAACCATGGTCCTGCGGGACAGATACGCAGTATTTT. This sequence encodes CAKPWSCGTDTQYF.

This rearrangement joins TRBV27 to TRBJ1-4, with D possibly being TRBD1 (6 bases). This CDR3 region has 15 residues. With 5 bases removed from V and 7 bases from J, the gap between germline ends came to 17 bases. The germline V gene has CDR1 MNHEY and CDR2 SMNVEV (reference sequence). The CDR3, as DNA: TGTGCCAGCAGTCAAGGGCAGGGGTGGGTTGAAAAACTGTTTTTT. It encodes CASSQGQGWVEKLFF.

This clone was detected a few times. This sequence joins TRBV5-1 and TRBJ2-3; 12 nucleotides align to TRBD1. This CDR3 contains 15 residues. V trimming: 4 bases; J trimming: 5 bases; junction bases outside the gene matches: 5. Germline assignment: CDR1 SGHRS and CDR2 YFSETQ. CDR3 bases: TGCGCCAGCAGCCCGGGACAGGGGGCTAGAGATACGCAGTATTTT. Translating gives CASSPGQGARDTQYF.

The chain has TRBV2 and TRBJ2-7; D is uncertain. Per germline, CDR1 SNHLY and CDR2 FYNNEI. Trimming shortened V by 1 base and J by 3 bases, and 7 bases separated the two germline ends. The CDR3 totals 13 residues. In nucleotides, the CDR3 is TGTGCCAGCAGTGAAGGTTACAACTACGAGCAGTACTTC. Its protein is CASSEGYNYEQYF. The full variable domain, in which reference TRBV2 and TRBJ2-7 provide the parts outside the CDR3, is EPEVTQTPSHQVTQMGQEVILRCVPISNHLYFYWYRQILGQKVEFLVSFYNNEISEKSEIFDDQFSVERPDGSNFTLKIRSTKLEDSAMYFCASSEGYNYEQYFGPGTRLTVT.

V and J are TRBV11-3 and TRBJ2-3, with TRBD2 identical over 11 bases. Per the germline V gene, CDR1 is SGHNT and CDR2 is YENEEA. Germline trimming cut 4 bases from V and 5 bases from J; bases unmatched to any gene: 8. The CDR3 totals 16 residues. CDR3 DNA: TGTGCCAGCAGCTCTTCTAGCGGGGGGTTAGTAGATACGCAGTATTTT. This encodes CASSSSSGGLVDTQYF.

The chain combines TRBV12-5 with TRBJ1-5, with 7 bases lining up with TRBD1. V shed 8 bases, J shed 7 bases, and the junction held 5 bases outside the gene matches. Germline CDR1 and CDR2: LGHNT and FRNRAP. The CDR3 has 12 residues. The CDR3 loop is CASSTGLQPQHF. CDR3 DNA: TGTGCTAGTTCGACAGGGCTCCAGCCCCAGCATTTT.

This sequence joins TRBV6-5 and TRBJ1-4, with D perhaps TRBD1 (5 bases). Germline CDR1 and CDR2: MNHEY and SVGAGI. V dropped 5 bases and J dropped 11 bases, with 18 bases sitting between them. The CDR3 is 14 amino acids. The chain's CDR3 is CASSPGGEIGKLFF. CDR3 nucleotide sequence: TGTGCCAGCAGTCCTGGGGGGGAAATTGGGAAACTGTTTTTT.

The chain carries TRBV5-6 and TRBJ2-1; 7 nucleotides line up with TRBD2. The CDR3 is 14 residues long. V dropped 4 bases and J dropped 8; count of bases not matched to a gene: 9. Per the germline V gene, CDR1 is SGHDT and CDR2 is YYEEEE. CDR3 nucleotide sequence: TGTGCCAGCAGCCGTTGGACTAGTTTTGATGAGCAGTTCTTC. It is translated as CASSRWTSFDEQFF.

The V and J genes are TRBV12-3 or TRBV12-4 and TRBJ1-2; D not certain. V shed 4 bases and J shed 5 bases, with 5 bases lying between them. The CDR3 runs to 11 residues. The CDR3 bases are TGTGCCAGCAGTTCCAGATATGGCTACACCTTC. It yields the protein CASSSRYGYTF.

CDR3 sequence: CASSPQSGVGQPQHF. Written as DNA, the CDR3 is TGTGCCAGCAGCCCCCAATCGGGGGTGGGCCAGCCCCAGCATTTT. The chain is built from TRBV7-2 and TRBJ1-5; possible D gene TRBD1, 5 bases. The V gene lost 5 bases and the J gene lost 7 bases, with 18 bases spanning the gap. Germline lookup yields CDR1 SGHTA and CDR2 FQGNSA. The CDR3 covers 15 residues.

The genes are TRBV7-3 and TRBJ2-7; no definite D call. Between the trimmed V and J ends, which lost 0 bases and 1 base, there was a span of 7 bases. The CDR3 contains 14 residues. The germline V gene has CDR1 SGHTA and CDR2 FQGTGA. The CDR3 protein is CASSLTAGSYEQYF. The CDR3 nucleotides are TGTGCCAGCAGCTTAACGGCAGGATCCTACGAGCAGTACTTC.

This sequence joins TRBV5-1 and TRBJ1-3; 8 nucleotides match TRBD1. V dropped 0 bases and J dropped 5; count of bases not matched to a gene: 4. The germline CDR1 and CDR2 sequences are SGHRS and YFSETQ. The CDR3 sequence is 15 residues long. CDR3 coding DNA: TGCGCCAGCAGCTTGGCAGGACAGGGACGAAACACCATATATTTT. Translating it yields CASSLAGQGRNTIYF.

V is TRBV7-9 and J is TRBJ2-1, with 14 bases identical to TRBD2. Germline V gives CDR1 SEHNR, CDR2 FQNEAQ (reference sequence). V lost 2 bases to trimming and J lost 4 bases; unmatched junction nucleotides: 10. The CDR3 runs 19 residues. As DNA, the CDR3 is TGTGCCAGCAGCTTATTGGGACTAGCGGGAGTATCATTATACAATGAGCAGTTCTTC. Its translation is CASSLLGLAGVSLYNEQFF.

The chain recombines TRBV10-3 with TRBJ2-3; 8 nucleotides match TRBD2. Germline CDR1 ENHRY, CDR2 SYGVKD. After removal of 6 bases from V and 4 bases from J, the junction contained 9 bases not matched to a gene. This CDR3 has 15 residues. The CDR3 loop is CAIRSTSAVPDTQYF. Here the CDR3 DNA reads TGTGCCATCAGATCGACTAGCGCCGTTCCAGATACGCAGTATTTT.

The chain combines TRBV28 with TRBJ1-1; possible D gene TRBD1, 6 bases. Per the germline V gene, CDR1 is MDHEN and CDR2 is SYDVKM. Trimming took 7 bases from V and 0 from J, leaving 15 bases between them. The CDR3 extends over 15 amino acids. The CDR3 nucleotides are TGTGCCAGCATTCCTACAGGGTTCATGAACACTGAAGCTTTCTTT. Translating gives CASIPTGFMNTEAFF.

The count of this clone is one. The genes are TRBV2 and TRBJ2-5; no firm D call. CDR1 and CDR2 (germline): SNHLY, FYNNEI. CDR3 size: 12 residues. V lost 10 bases and J lost 5, with 14 bases in between. CDR3: CATQQEVETQYF. CDR3 DNA: TGTGCCACCCAACAAGAGGTGGAGACCCAGTACTTC. Based on the CDR3 plus reference TRBV2 and TRBJ2-5, the full variable domain is EPEVTQTPSHQVTQMGQEVILRCVPISNHLYFYWYRQILGQKVEFLVSFYNNEISEKSEIFDDQFSVERPDGSNFTLKIRSTKLEDSAMYFCATQQEVETQYFGPGTRLLVL.

The chain uses TRBV10-3 and TRBJ1-2; 9 bases align to TRBD1. Germline CDR1 and CDR2: ENHRY and SYGVKD. The junction had 10 bases not matched to a gene; V was cut back by 10 bases and J by 7 bases. CDR3 length equals 13 residues. The CDR3 nucleotides read TGTGCCACACGAGGACAGGGGATCGGTGGCTACACCTTC. It codes for CATRGQGIGGYTF.

This chain uses TRBV7-8 with TRBJ2-3, with TRBD2 identical over 8 bases. CDR1 is SGHVS, CDR2 FQNEAQ, per germline. The CDR3 sequence is 15 residues long. V lost 5 bases and J lost 2; bases outside the gene matches: 6. The CDR3 here is CASSPGGGDTDTQYF. The CDR3 DNA follows: TGTGCCAGCAGCCCCGGGGGGGGCGACACAGATACGCAGTATTTT.

This chain joins TRBV27 and TRBJ1-2, with TRBD1 matching 8 bases. Germline V gene lookup returns CDR1 MNHEY and CDR2 SMNVEV (reference sequence). V trimming: 5 bases; J trimming: 2 bases; junction bases outside the gene matches: 4. CDR3 length equals 14 residues. The CDR3 sequence is CASSRQGLNYGYTF. The CDR3 DNA is TGTGCCAGCAGTCGACAGGGGTTAAACTATGGCTACACCTTC.

This chain uses TRBV3-1 (or the pseudogene TRBV3-2) with TRBJ2-2, with TRBD2 matching over 7 bases. The CDR3 loop spans 15 amino acids. V lost 1 base, J lost 2 bases, and 1 base stayed unmatched. Germline V gene sequence: CDR1 LGHDT, CDR2 YNNKEL (reference sequence). The CDR3 loop reads CASSQAGGNTGELFF. The CDR3 DNA is TGTGCCAGCAGCCAAGCGGGGGGAAACACCGGGGAGCTGTTTTTT.

J is TRBJ2-2 and V is TRBV19; TRBD2 matches 10 bases. Germline CDR1 LNHDA, CDR2 SQIVND (reference sequence). Trimming at V came to 3 bases and at J to 5 bases, leaving 12 bases not matched to a gene. This CDR3 has 18 amino acids. CDR3 protein: CASSIFLGLAGVTGELFF. CDR3 bases: TGTGCCAGTAGTATTTTCCTCGGGCTAGCGGGAGTTACCGGGGAGCTGTTTTTT.